This section outlines one T cell receptor (beta chain) sequence together with its context. Its target is not known. These data are taken from a study of cytomegalovirus exposure and HLA in healthy donors. Findings of the study overall: A few V segments could not be told apart, such as TRBV6-2 and TRBV6-3, and were left out.

Vbeta (60) and Jbeta (13) primers were used in the PCR. Sequencing was performed with immunoSEQ multiplex PCR; in TCRdb, only in-frame clones are kept and a portion is missing. The sample shows roughly 170,000 clones, 80% of them seen only once. The CDR3 has 15 amino acids. Trimming took off 2 bases at V and 2 bases at J, with 11 bases between the two ends. Looked up from germline, CDR1 is MDHEN and CDR2 is SYDVKM. The source is a man younger than 40 in good health and CMV-seropositive. The rearrangement links TRBV28 to TRBJ2-3; possibly TRBD1 for D (6 bases). Input material: PBMCs. The CDR3 DNA reads as TGTGCCAGCAGTTTAGCGGCAGGGGCCACAGATACGCAGTATTTT. Amino acid sequence: CASSLAAGATDTQYF.